Below, 5 T cell receptor beta chains from the same sample are listed, as sequenced in a study of patients and donors after allogeneic stem cell transplantation. One entry per CDR3 protein, called by TCRdb with MiXCR from the RT-PCR reads. In the table there are about 960,000 distinct CDR3 sequences, more than 15% of which are singletons. The sequencing sample was made of blood, either unsorted or a sorted T cell fraction (not recorded which). The receptors originated from a human donor who was either an allogeneic HSCT recipient or a stem cell or donor lymphocyte infusion donor (not recorded which). It is not recorded whose cells these are; they may come from a transplant donor.

The rearrangement uses TRBV24-1 and TRBJ2-3, with TRBD2 matching over 7 bases. Germline V gives CDR1 KGHDR, CDR2 SFDVKD. The CDR3 has 15 residues. J lost 3 bases, V lost 5 bases, and 7 bases had no gene match. The CDR3 nucleotides are TGTGCCACCAGTGGGAGCCGGGACTATACAGATACGCAGTATTTT. The encoded protein is CATSGSRDYTDTQYF.

J is TRBJ1-1 and V is TRBV7-9; 9 bases align to TRBD1. Germline V gene lookup returns CDR1 SEHNR and CDR2 FQNEAQ (reference sequence). The CDR3 runs 15 residues. The V gene end was trimmed by 4 bases and the J gene end by 4 bases; junction bases not matched to a gene: 7. CDR3 sequence (DNA): TGTGCCAGCAGCTCCGGACAGGGGAGGGCCACTGAAGCTTTCTTT. It yields the protein CASSSGQGRATEAFF. The full variable domain, its missing parts supplied by reference TRBV7-9 and TRBJ1-1, is DTGVSQNPRHKITKRGQNVTFRCDPISEHNRLYWYRQTLGQGPEFLTYFQNEAQLEKSRLLSDRFSAERPKGSFSTLEIQRTEQGDSAMYLCASSSGQGRATEAFFGQGTRLTVV.

The chain couples TRBV12-3 or TRBV12-4 to TRBJ2-1, with TRBD1 as a possible D gene (7 bases). V lost 4 bases, J lost 6 bases, and 22 bases lay in between. The CDR3 spans 17 residues. CDR3 DNA sequence: TGTGCCAGCAGTTCGTTGCCCAGGGGGGTGGCGGTCAATGAGCAGTTCTTC. Encoded protein: CASSSLPRGVAVNEQFF.

V is TRBV7-2 and J is TRBJ2-1; 9 positions match TRBD2. Trimming at V came to 2 bases and at J to 2 bases, leaving 4 bases not matched to a gene. This CDR3 region has 16 residues. In germline, CDR1 is SGHTA, CDR2 FQGNSA. The DNA for the CDR3 is TGTGCCAGCAGCTTAAGCGGGAGGTTACCCTACAATGAGCAGTTCTTC. The encoded protein is CASSLSGRLPYNEQFF.

The rearrangement links TRBV5-1 to TRBJ2-7, with TRBD1 matching 8 bases. With V trimmed by 0 bases and J by 5 bases, 4 bases remained unmatched. The germline V gene has CDR1 SGHRS and CDR2 YFSETQ. CDR3 length: 14 residues. The DNA for the CDR3 is TGCGCCAGCAGCTTGGCACAGGGGGGTAACGAGCAGTACTTC. Translated: CASSLAQGGNEQYF.